This entry lists 5 T cell receptor beta chains sequenced from one sample in a study of beta chain features in type 1 diabetes. The authors reverse transcribed all of the isolated RNA, so sequencing captured expressed TCRB transcripts. Sequencing was performed with immunoSEQ multiplex PCR; in TCRdb, only in-frame clones are kept and a portion is missing. The top ten hold 1.3% of the sample, which has 120,000 to 150,000 clones, around 9.3% seen once. Sequencing was performed on naive CD4+ T cells from blood. The receptors here all came from a man younger than 35 in good health.

V gene TRBV18 combines with J gene TRBJ2-3; 8 bases map to TRBD1. With V trimmed by 3 bases and J by 5 bases, 7 bases remained unmatched. Germline CDR1 and CDR2: KGHSH and LQKENI. This CDR3 comprises 15 residues. Here the CDR3 reads CASSPRDRFRDTQYF. DNA of the CDR3: TGTGCCAGCTCACCGAGGGACAGGTTTCGAGATACGCAGTATTTT.

The chain carries TRBV7-8 and TRBJ1-3; TRBD1 agrees at 8 bases. This CDR3 is 15 amino acids long. With 6 bases clipped from V and 4 bases from J, the junction kept 8 bases outside the gene matches. The germline V gene has CDR1 SGHVS and CDR2 FQNEAQ. The CDR3 DNA reads TGTGCCAGCAGTTCTCAGGGGGCAGAAGGAAACACCATATATTTT. This codes for CASSSQGAEGNTIYF.

This clone was recorded once. The chain carries TRBV5-1 and TRBJ2-6; TRBD1 aligns across 10 bases. The CDR3 runs 18 residues. Unmatched junction bases numbered 9, after V lost 6 bases and J lost 0 bases. Per the germline V gene, CDR1 is SGHRS and CDR2 is YFSETQ. The CDR3 DNA reads TGCGCCAGCATCCCCGGGACAGGGGTTCCCTCTGGGGCCAACGTCCTGACTTTC. Translated, it gives CASIPGTGVPSGANVLTF. Complete variable domain (other parts from reference TRBV5-1 and TRBJ2-6): KAGVTQTPRYLIKTRGQQVTLSCSPISGHRSVSWYQQTPGQGLQFLFEYFSETQRNKGNFPGRFSGRQFSNSRSEMNVSTLELGDSALYLCASIPGTGVPSGANVLTFGAGSRLTVL.

The chain couples TRBV9 to TRBJ1-2; D remains ambiguous. The CDR3 has 13 amino acids. CDR1 is SGDLS, CDR2 YYNGEE, per germline. The V and J ends lost 1 base and 0 bases respectively, with 4 bases between them. As DNA, the CDR3 is TGTGCCAGCAGCGTATCGGCTAACTATGGCTACACCTTC. Translated, it gives CASSVSANYGYTF.

This clone was seen only a few times. The genes are TRBV19 and TRBJ2-7, with TRBD1 as a possible D gene (6 bases). Germline lookup yields CDR1 LNHDA and CDR2 SQIVND (reference sequence). The CDR3 runs to 14 residues. Trimming cost V 1 base and J 1 base, with 8 bases left between them. This CDR3 is CASSIAGTSYEQYF. The DNA for the CDR3 is TGTGCCAGTAGTATAGCAGGGACATCCTACGAGCAGTACTTC.